Below, one T cell receptor (beta chain) is given with its context. The table lists this clone with a count of one. What antigen it recognizes has not been identified. Per-base quality was not reported, and no clone a single base away is much larger than it. The data stem from a study of T cell responses to AZD1222 COVID-19 vaccine (dated by TCRdb to the early 2020s). Background for the entire study: AZD1222 recipients whose second dose came at about 4 weeks and those whose second dose came at about 12 weeks were combined into one group, since spike-specific TCR depth and breadth did not differ between the two schedules. A total of more than 230 trial participants underwent TCR sequencing, of whom roughly 210 received two doses of AZD1222 and approximately 25 received two doses of the MenACWY control vaccine. Trial participants were enrolled by age into 18-55, 56-69 and 70-plus year subgroups, with about 150, 27 and 61 TCR-sequenced participants respectively. Broad study findings and their caveats: Because no samples from the day 14 peak response were available, repertoires could be characterized only after the peak T cell response. Participants were mostly white British, with more females than males. The authors suggested clonal diversity may have been underestimated. After two AZD1222 doses, both the breadth and the depth of spike-specific TCRs were significantly higher than at day 0 and than in MenACWY recipients. Nearly half of unique spike-specific TCRs reportedly recognized epitopes outside regions mutated in the B.1.351 and B.1.1.7 variants. In the small 56-69-year group, the increase in depth fell short of significance, most likely because of low power. Only six AZD1222 recipients were SARS-CoV-2 seropositive at baseline, limiting conclusions about previously exposed vaccinees. Vaccine-associated CD4 TCRs spanned the whole spike protein, with dominant responses in regions 160-218 and 743-854.

The CDR3 regions of human TCRbeta chains were analyzed by immunosequencing. Per the source publication's procedure: TCRs in the repertoires were compared against a reference library of SARS-CoV-2-specific TCRs that had been generated with the MIRA antigen-specificity platform. Breadth was defined as the fraction of unique TCRs that were SARS-CoV-2-associated. Depth was defined as the fraction of total T cells that were SARS-CoV-2-associated. Using the MIRA data, every spike-specific TCR was mapped to the spike region that the TCR reacted to and assigned to either a CD4 or a CD8 class. Log10-transformed breadth and depth values were compared by one-way ANOVA with Sidak's multiple comparisons tests. The table was pulled from immuneACCESS by TCRdb, which kept in-frame rearrangements only. Such tables lose some clones; where checked, under half of the loss comes from unresolved V genes, and the rest has no known cause. Clone size and V and J calls were adopted from that table, with D and trimming inferred from the DNA. The sample has 85,000 to 130,000 clones on record, around 90% of them singletons. Over 15% of the sample belongs to the ten largest clones.

In the paper's terms, the time point label means: baseline before first vaccination. Vaccinee samples were obtained from the UK trials COV001 and COV002, which included a single-blind randomized controlled phase 2/3 trial of AZD1222 (ChAdOx1 nCoV-19) in healthy adults. For TCRbeta chain sequencing, PBMC samples were collected from trial participants at day 0 and at day 28 after the second dose. The CDR3, from cysteine to phenylalanine, totals 13 residues. Only the CDR3 DNA is retained, 39 bases long and in frame from the first base. Trimming removed 10 bases from V and 0 bases from J, leaving 13 bases between the germline ends. Via the germline V gene (reference sequence), CDR1 is LNHDA and CDR2 SQIVND.

The receptor's source is an adult in good health. The source material was peripheral blood, sampled on day 0 of AZD1222 vaccination. The chain is made from TRBV19 and TRBJ2-7; the D gene assignment is perhaps TRBD1 or TRBD2, with each matching 5 bases. The CDR3 is CATEGPHSYEQYF. The nucleotide sequence reads TGTGCCACCGAGGGGCCCCACTCCTACGAGCAGTACTTC. The full variable domain, with segments outside the CDR3 supplied by the reference TRBV19 and TRBJ2-7 proteins, appears as DGGITQSPKYLFRKEGQNVTLSCEQNLNHDAMYWYRQDPGQGLRLIYYSQIVNDFQKGDIAEGYSVSREKKESFPLTVTSAQKNPTAFYLCATEGPHSYEQYFGPGTRLTVT.